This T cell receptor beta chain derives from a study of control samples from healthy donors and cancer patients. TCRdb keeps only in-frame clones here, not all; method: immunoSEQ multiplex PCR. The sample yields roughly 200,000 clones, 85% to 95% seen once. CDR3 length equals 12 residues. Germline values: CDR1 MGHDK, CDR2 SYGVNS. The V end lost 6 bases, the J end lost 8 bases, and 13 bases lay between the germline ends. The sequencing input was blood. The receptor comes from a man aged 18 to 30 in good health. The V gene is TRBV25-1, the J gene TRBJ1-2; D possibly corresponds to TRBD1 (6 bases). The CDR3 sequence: CASREGGGGYTF. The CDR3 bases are TGTGCCAGCAGGGAGGGGGGCGGAGGCTACACCTTC.